A selection of T cell receptor beta chains follows, all from one sample in a study of blood T cell repertoires in COVID-19. Sequencing used immunoSEQ multiplex PCR; TCRdb keeps in-frame clones, though not all of them. Of 220,000 or so clones listed, around three quarters are singletons. The sample comprised peripheral blood. These receptors came from a woman aged 70 to 79 with acute or convalescent COVID-19. Each CDR3 is given with its conserved first and last residue.

>TRBJ2-5|TRBV28
CASSSPGGPKTQYF
>TRBJ1-3|TRBV7-8
CASSLGEQGIGSGNTIYF
>TRBJ2-1|TRBV19
CASSMIAGADNEQFF
>TRBJ1-4|TRBV12-3/TRBV12-4
CASSSGQGAKLFF
>TRBJ2-7|TRBV10-3
CAISPGPGQGGHEQYF
>TRBJ2-7|TRBV28
CASSFRSGWEQYF
>TRBJ2-1|TRBV5-4
CASSTGGSAVTYNEQFF
>TRBJ2-1|TRBV5-1
CASRQGFDNEQFF
>TRBJ2-7|TRBV19
CASSRDRDRNEQYF
>TRBJ2-1|TRBV6-4
CASRLTGGEGEQFF
>TRBJ2-5|TRBV5-5
CASSLAITSQETQYF
>TRBJ1-2|TRBV29-1
CSAPIQGTKDYGYTF
>TRBJ2-7|TRBV11-2
CASSKNSGSYEQYF
>TRBJ2-7|TRBV10-3
CAIRAGTYEQYF
>TRBJ2-1|TRBV9
CASSAAWTGNNEQFF
>TRBJ2-3|TRBV2
CASSAFSGTSGADTQYF
>TRBJ1-2|TRBV19
CASSIVGTGDGYTF
>TRBJ1-2|TRBV10-3
CATRQGLYGYTF